Reported below is one TCR beta chain. There is no known antigen for this receptor. Base qualities are not provided; no much larger clone lies one nucleotide away. The germline V gene gives CDR1 as SGDLS and CDR2 as YYNGEE. Here V drops 4 bases and J drops 0 bases, and the junction holds 5 bases not matched to any gene. Inclusive of the bounding cysteine and phenylalanine, the CDR3 is 15 residues long. Only CDR3 DNA remains: 45 bases, in frame from the first base. Two independent genomic DNA replicates were amplified for each sample, with roughly 0.5 ug used for blood and about 1.5 ug for tumor or normal breast. Following the manufacturer's instructions, the ImmunoSeq Intro kit was used to carry out TCRB sequencing on genomic DNA. Multiplex PCR was run for roughly 30 cycles using proprietary primers and spike-in control sequences for absolute quantification. An 87-bp fragment spanning the CDR3 and flanking V and J genes was sequenced with single-end 150-bp reads. Each lane of an Illumina MiSeq using version 3.0 chemistry carried seven multiplexed samples, with two replicates per sample. Per the source publication's procedure: Raw data were processed with the vendor's proprietary pipeline, and both replicates were merged into a single result per sample. To define clonotypes, the study grouped productive rearrangements that shared the V-gene family, CDR3 amino acid sequence and J-gene segment. To compute clonality, the normalized Shannon entropy (Pielou evenness) of TCRB abundances was subtracted from 1. To estimate T cell density, the total number of templates was divided by the number of input cells, which was inferred from the amount of DNA input. Recon, run with its default parameters, was used to estimate overall repertoire diversity and clonality. A clonotype was considered tumor-enriched if its abundance in tumor exceeded 0.1% and was at least 32-fold higher than its abundance in normal breast. Imported from immuneACCESS, the table was reduced by TCRdb to in-frame sequences with V and J called. These copies leave out some clones; in studies compared against another copy, an unresolved V gene accounts for under half, and the cause of the remainder is not known. V, J and clone size are taken as reported in that table, and D and trimming were inferred from the DNA itself. This sample holds just over 70,000 clones; approximately 79% were observed only once. The ten largest clones take up 3.5% of the sample.

This record comes from a study of early stage breast cancer tumors (TCRdb year 2017). For the study in its entirety: Of the roughly 15 invasive breast tumors, roughly 13 were found to be estrogen receptor-positive, progesterone receptor-positive and HER2-negative. On average, each sample got about 9.6-fold read coverage. The samples as a whole yielded 2 million to 3 million detected templates, corresponding to 850,000 to 1,400,000 unique clonotypes. About 65% of the 12 ER+/PR+/HER2- tumors were invasive ductal carcinomas, while the other four were invasive lobular carcinomas.

The study profiled bulk TCR beta-chain repertoires in matched peripheral blood, tumor and adjacent normal breast tissue taken from over 15 patients with early-stage breast cancer. Before surgery, about 5-10 mL of whole blood was collected into EDTA tubes and then processed within 2 hours. Peripheral blood mononuclear cells were isolated by Ficoll-Paque centrifugation in SepMate-50 tubes. For storage in liquid nitrogen, PBMCs were cryopreserved as aliquots of about 1.9 to 4 million cells in roughly 90% FBS with roughly 10% DMSO. The Qiagen AllPrep DNA/RNA Mini kit was used for genomic DNA extraction. Beyond this particular receptor, the publication reports: Sequencing bulk genomic DNA from unsorted cells could not capture chain pairing or functional markers like CD4, CD8 and FOXP3. Repertoires from blood resembled normal breast more closely than tumor, and using blood as a reference for each tissue separated tumor from normal in about 85% of the 16 patients. Enriched TCRB sequences shared across patients were found to be mostly commonly generated sequences that were unlikely to play an important role in the tumor microenvironment. The small cohort size prevented analysis by tumor subtype. Tumors showed about 2.3-fold higher T cell density and higher clonality than adjacent normal breast tissue.

The chain was built from TRBV9 and TRBJ1-1; TRBD1 agrees with 8 junctional bases. Sequencing was done on a sample of blood. The sequence was obtained from a person in their sixties with breast cancer. The CDR3 amino acid sequence is: CASSFWDRMNTEAFF. The DNA sequence reads TGTGCCAGCAGCTTTTGGGACAGGATGAACACTGAAGCTTTCTTT.